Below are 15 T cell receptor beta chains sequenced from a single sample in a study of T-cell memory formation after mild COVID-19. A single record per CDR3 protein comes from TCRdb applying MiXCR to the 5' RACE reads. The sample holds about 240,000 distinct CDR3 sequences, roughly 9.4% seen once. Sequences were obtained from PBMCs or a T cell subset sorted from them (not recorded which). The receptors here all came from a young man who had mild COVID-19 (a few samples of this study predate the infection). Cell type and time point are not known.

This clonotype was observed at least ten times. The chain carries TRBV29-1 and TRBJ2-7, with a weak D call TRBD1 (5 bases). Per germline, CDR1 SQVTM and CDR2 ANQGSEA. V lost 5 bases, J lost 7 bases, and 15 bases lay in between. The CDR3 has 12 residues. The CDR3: CSVSGLDREQYV. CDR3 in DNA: TGCAGCGTTTCTGGATTAGACAGAGAGCAGTACGTC.

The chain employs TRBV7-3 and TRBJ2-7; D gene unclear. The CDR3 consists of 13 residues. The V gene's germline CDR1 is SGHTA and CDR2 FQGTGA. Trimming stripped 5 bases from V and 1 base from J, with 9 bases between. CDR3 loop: CASSAYSSYEQYF. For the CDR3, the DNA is TGTGCCAGCAGCGCGTACAGTTCCTACGAGCAGTACTTC.

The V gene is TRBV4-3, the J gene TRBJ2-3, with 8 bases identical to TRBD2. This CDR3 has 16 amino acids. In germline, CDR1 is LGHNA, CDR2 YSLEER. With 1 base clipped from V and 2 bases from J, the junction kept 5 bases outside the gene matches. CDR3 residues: CASSQGTGGVTDTQYF. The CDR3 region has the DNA TGCGCCAGCAGCCAAGGGACGGGGGGGGTCACAGATACGCAGTATTTT.

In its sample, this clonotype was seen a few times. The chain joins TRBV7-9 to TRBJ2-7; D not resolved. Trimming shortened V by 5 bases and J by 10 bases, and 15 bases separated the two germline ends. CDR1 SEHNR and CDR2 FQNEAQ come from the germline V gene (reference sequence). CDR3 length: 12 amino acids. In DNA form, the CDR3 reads TGTGCCAGCAGCATCCCGGGCACAGTTCAGTACGTC. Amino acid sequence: CASSIPGTVQYV.

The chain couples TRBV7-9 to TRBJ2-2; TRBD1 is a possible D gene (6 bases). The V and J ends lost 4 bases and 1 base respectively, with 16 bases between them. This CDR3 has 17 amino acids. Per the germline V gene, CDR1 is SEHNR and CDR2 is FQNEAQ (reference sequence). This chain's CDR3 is CASSSTVGQLNTGELFF. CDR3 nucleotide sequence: TGTGCCAGCAGCTCCACCGTAGGACAGCTGAACACCGGGGAGCTGTTTTTT. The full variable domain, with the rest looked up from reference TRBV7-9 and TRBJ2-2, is DTGVSQNPRHKITKRGQNVTFRCDPISEHNRLYWYRQTLGQGPEFLTYFQNEAQLEKSRLLSDRFSAERPKGSFSTLEIQRTEQGDSAMYLCASSSTVGQLNTGELFFGEGSRLTVL.

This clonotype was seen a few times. The CDR3 region is CASSLGQGSNTEAFF. In DNA form, the CDR3 reads TGTGCCAGCAGCTTAGGACAGGGGTCGAACACTGAAGCTTTCTTT. The chain employs TRBV7-9 and TRBJ1-1, with TRBD1 identical over 8 bases. Trimming removed 1 base from V and 1 base from J; junction bases left unmatched: 2. The CDR3 is 15 amino acids. The germline gives CDR1 SEHNR, CDR2 FQNEAQ (reference sequence).

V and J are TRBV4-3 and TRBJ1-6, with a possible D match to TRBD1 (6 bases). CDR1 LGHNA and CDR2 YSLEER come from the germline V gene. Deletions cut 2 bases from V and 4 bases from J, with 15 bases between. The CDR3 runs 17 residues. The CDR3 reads CASSQLPAGEYNSPLHF. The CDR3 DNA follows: TGCGCCAGCAGCCAACTCCCAGCAGGGGAATATAATTCACCCCTCCACTTT.

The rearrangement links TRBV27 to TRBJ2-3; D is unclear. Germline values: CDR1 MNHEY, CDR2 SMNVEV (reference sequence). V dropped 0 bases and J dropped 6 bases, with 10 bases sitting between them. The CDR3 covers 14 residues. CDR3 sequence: CASSLSIVRDTQYF. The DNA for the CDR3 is TGTGCCAGCAGTTTATCAATCGTGCGGGATACGCAGTATTTT.

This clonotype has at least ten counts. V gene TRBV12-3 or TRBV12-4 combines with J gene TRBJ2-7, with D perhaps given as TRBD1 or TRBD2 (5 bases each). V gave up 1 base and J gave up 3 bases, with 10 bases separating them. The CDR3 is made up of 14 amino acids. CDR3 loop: CASSLGGSNYEQYF. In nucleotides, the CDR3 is TGTGCCAGCAGTTTAGGGGGGTCCAACTACGAGCAGTACTTC.

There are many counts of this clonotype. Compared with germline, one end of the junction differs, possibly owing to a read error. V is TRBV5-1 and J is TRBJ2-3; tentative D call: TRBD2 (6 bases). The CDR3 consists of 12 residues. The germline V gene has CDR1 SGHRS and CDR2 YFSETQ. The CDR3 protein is CASSLGGDTQYF. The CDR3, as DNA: TGTGCCAGCAGCTTAGGAGGGGATACGCAGTATTTT.

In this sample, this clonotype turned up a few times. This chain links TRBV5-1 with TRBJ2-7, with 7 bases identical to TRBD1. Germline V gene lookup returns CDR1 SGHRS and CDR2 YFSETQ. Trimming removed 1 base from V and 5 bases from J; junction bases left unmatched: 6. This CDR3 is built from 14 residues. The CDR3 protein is CASSLQGVVNEQYF. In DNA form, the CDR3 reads TGCGCCAGCAGCTTGCAGGGGGTGGTGAACGAGCAGTACTTC.

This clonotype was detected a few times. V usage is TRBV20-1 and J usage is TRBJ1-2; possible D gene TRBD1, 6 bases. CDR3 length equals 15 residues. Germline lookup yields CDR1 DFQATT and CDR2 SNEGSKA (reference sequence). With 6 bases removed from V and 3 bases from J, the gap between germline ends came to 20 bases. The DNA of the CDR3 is TGCAGTGCCCCCTTCGGGGGCAGGGCTTACTATGGCTACACCTTC. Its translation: CSAPFGGRAYYGYTF.

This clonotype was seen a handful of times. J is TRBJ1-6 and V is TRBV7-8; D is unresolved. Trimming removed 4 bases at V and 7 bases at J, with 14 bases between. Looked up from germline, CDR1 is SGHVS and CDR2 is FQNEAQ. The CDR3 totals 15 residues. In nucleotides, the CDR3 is TGTGCCAGCAGCTCTCCGGTGGCAGGAAATTCACCCCTCCACTTT. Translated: CASSSPVAGNSPLHF.

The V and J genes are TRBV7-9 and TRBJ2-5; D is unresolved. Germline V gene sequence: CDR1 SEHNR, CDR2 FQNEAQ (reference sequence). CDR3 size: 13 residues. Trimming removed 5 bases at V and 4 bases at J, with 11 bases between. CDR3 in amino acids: CASSPTVGETQYF. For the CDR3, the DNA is TGTGCCAGCAGCCCCACGGTGGGAGAGACCCAGTACTTC.

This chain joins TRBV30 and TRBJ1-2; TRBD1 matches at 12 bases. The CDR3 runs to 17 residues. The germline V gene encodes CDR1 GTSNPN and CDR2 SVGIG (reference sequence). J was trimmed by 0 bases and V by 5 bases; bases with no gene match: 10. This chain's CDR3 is CAWVPGQGARANYGYTF. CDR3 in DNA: TGTGCCTGGGTTCCGGGACAGGGGGCCAGGGCTAACTATGGCTACACCTTC.